This T cell receptor beta chain was sequenced in a study of T and B cells in COVID-19 patients. CDR3 size: 13 residues. Per germline, CDR1 LNHDA and CDR2 SQIVND (reference sequence). V trimming: 10 bases; J trimming: 2 bases; junction bases outside the gene matches: 7. BIOMED2 TRB-A/B primer pools were used in multiplex TRB PCR. TCRdb independently ran MiXCR on the multiplex PCR reads; one entry per CDR3 protein. This sample has approximately 7,800 distinct CDR3 sequences, with 26% found just once. From blood, roughly 250-550 ng of genomic DNA served as TRB template. This chain links TRBV19 with TRBJ2-7; 8 nucleotides match TRBD1. The sequence was collected from a human donor with active COVID-19. Sequencing was done on a sample of blood. DNA for the CDR3: TGTGCCACCCTTGGACAGGGCACCTACGAGCAGTACTTC. Residues: CATLGQGTYEQYF.